The clone carrying this T cell receptor (beta chain) has a count of ten or more. This specimen comes from a study of CD8 T cells in ankylosing spondylitis. Between the trimmed V and J ends, which lost 4 bases and 1 base, there was a span of 16 bases. CDR3 size: 16 residues. CDR1 is MDHEN and CDR2 is SYDVKM in the germline V gene. TCRdb reanalysed the 5' RACE reads using MiXCR and keeps one entry per CDR3 protein. The sample contains around 210,000 distinct CDR3 sequences, 8% to 10% of which appear only once. The origin of this receptor is a female donor with ankylosing spondylitis or in good health (not recorded which). The chain combines TRBV28 with TRBJ2-5; perhaps TRBD1 as D (5 bases). Sequencing input: blood, either unsorted or a sorted T cell fraction (not recorded which). DNA for the CDR3: TGTGCCAGCAGTTCGACAGACAGATTCCCCCAAGAGACCCAGTACTTC. It specifies CASSSTDRFPQETQYF.